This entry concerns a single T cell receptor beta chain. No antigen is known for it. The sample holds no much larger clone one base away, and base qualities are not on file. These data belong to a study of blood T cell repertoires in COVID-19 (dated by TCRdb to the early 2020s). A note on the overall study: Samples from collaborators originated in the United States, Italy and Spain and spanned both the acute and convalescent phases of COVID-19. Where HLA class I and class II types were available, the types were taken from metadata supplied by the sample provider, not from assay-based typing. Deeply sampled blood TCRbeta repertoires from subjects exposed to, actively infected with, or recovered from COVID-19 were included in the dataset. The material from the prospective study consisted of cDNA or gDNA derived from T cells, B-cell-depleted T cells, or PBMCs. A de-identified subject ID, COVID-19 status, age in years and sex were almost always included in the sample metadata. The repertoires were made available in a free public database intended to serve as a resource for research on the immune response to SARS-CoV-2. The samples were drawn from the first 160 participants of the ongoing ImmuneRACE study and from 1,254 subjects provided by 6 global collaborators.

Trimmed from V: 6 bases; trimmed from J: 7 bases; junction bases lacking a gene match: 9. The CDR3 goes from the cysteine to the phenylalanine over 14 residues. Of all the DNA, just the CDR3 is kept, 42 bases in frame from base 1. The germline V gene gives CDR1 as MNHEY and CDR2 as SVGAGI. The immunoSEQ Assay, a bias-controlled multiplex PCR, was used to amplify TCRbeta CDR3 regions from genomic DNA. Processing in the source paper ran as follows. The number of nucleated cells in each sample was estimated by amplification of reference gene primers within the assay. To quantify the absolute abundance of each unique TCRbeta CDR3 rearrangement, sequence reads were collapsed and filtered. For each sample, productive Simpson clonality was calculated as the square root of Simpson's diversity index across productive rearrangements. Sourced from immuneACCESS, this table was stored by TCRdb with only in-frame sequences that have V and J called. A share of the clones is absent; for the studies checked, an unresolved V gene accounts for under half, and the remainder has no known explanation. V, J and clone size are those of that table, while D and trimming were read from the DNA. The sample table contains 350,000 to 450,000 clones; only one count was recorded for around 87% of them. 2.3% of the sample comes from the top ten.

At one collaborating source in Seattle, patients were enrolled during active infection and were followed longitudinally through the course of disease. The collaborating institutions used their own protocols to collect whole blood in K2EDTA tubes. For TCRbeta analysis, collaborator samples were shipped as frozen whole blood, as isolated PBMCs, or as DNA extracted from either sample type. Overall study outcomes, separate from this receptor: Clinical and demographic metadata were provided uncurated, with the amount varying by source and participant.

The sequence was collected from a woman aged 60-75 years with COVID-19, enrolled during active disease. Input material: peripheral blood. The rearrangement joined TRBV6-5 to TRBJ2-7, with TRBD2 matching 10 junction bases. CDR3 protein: CASSPGTSVREQYF. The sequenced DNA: TGTGCCAGCAGCCCCGGGACTAGCGTCCGGGAGCAGTACTTC.